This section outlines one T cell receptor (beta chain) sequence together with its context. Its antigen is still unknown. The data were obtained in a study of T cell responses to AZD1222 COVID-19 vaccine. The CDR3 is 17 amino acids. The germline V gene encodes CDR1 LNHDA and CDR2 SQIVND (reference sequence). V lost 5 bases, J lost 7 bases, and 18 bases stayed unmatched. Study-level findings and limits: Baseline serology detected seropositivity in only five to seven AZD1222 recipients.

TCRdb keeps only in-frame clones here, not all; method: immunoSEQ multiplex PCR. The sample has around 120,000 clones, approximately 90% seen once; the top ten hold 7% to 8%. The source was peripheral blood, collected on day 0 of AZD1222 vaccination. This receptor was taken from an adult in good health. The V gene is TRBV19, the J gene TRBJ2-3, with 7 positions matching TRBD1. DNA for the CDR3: TGTGCCAGTAGTGGCCCCTTGGGCAGGGGGACGACTTATACGCAGTATTTT. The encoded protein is CASSGPLGRGTTYTQYF.